This TCR beta chain was retrieved from a study of cytomegalovirus exposure and HLA in healthy donors. J lost 8 bases, V lost 0 bases, and 12 bases had no gene match. The CDR3 has 16 amino acids. In germline, CDR1 is SGDLS, CDR2 YYNGEE. Study conclusions and caveats: With DRB1 most and HLA-C fewest, TCR association rates differed between HLA loci in a later analysis.

The PCR had 60 Vbeta and 13 Jbeta primers. This table comes from immunoSEQ multiplex PCR, and its TCRdb copy is limited to in-frame clones, with some not included. The repertoire holds approximately 95,000 clones, around 73% seen once, with approximately 4% in the top ten. In regard to this clone: Its antigen is as yet unknown.

V and J are TRBV9 and TRBJ1-1; 8 bases are shared with TRBD1. This TCR was recovered from a woman in her 40s in good health and CMV-seropositive. The sample taken for sequencing was PBMCs. CDR3 sequence (DNA): TGTGCCAGCAGCGTAGGTATTACGGTAACAGGGGGAGAAGCTTTCTTT. This encodes CASSVGITVTGGEAFF.